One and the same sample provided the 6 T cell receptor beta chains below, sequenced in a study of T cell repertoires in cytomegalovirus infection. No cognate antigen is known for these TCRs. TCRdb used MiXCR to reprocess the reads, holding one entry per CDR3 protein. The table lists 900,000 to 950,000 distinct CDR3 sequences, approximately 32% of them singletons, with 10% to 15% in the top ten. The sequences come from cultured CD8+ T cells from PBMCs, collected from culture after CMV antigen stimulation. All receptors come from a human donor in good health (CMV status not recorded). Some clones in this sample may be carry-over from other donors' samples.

For the CDR3, the DNA is TGTGCCAGCAGCTTAGGTACCTCCGCCCCGAACACTGAAGCTTTCTTT. Residues: CASSLGTSAPNTEAFF. The chain carries TRBV7-9 and TRBJ1-1; D unclear. The germline V and J ends were trimmed by 1 base and 1 base, with 13 bases remaining between them. From germline, CDR1 is SEHNR and CDR2 FQNEAQ (reference sequence). CDR3 length: 16 residues.

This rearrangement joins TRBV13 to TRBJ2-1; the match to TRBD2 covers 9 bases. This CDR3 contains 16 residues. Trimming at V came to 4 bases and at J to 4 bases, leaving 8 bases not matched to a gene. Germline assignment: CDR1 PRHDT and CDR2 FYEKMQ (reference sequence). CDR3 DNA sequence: TGTGCCAGCAGCTCCCGCGGGGGGGGGATTTACAATGAGCAGTTCTTC. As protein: CASSSRGGGIYNEQFF.

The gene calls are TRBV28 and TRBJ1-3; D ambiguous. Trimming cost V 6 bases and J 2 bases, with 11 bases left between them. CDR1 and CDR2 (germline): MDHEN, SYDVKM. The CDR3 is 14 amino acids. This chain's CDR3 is CASRPRTTGNTIYF. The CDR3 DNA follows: TGTGCCAGCAGACCTAGGACTACTGGAAACACCATATATTTT.

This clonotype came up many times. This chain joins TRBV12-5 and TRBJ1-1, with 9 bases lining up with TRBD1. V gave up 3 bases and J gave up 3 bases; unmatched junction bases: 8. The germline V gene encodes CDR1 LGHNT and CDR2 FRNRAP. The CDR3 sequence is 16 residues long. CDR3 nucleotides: TGTGCTAGTGGTTTCACAGGGGGCGCGGTGGACACTGAAGCTTTCTTT. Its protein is CASGFTGGAVDTEAFF.

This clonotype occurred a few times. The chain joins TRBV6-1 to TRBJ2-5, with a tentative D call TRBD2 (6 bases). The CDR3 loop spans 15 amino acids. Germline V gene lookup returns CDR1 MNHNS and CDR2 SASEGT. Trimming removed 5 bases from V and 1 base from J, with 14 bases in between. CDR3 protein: CASSPRLGTQETQYF. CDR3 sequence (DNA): TGTGCCAGCAGTCCGAGACTAGGGACCCAAGAGACCCAGTACTTC.

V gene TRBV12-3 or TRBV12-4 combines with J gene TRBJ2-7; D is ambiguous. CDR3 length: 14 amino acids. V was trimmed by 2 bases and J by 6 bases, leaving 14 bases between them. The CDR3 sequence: CASSLSLIEGEQYV. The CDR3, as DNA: TGTGCCAGCAGTTTATCTCTAATCGAAGGCGAGCAGTACGTC.